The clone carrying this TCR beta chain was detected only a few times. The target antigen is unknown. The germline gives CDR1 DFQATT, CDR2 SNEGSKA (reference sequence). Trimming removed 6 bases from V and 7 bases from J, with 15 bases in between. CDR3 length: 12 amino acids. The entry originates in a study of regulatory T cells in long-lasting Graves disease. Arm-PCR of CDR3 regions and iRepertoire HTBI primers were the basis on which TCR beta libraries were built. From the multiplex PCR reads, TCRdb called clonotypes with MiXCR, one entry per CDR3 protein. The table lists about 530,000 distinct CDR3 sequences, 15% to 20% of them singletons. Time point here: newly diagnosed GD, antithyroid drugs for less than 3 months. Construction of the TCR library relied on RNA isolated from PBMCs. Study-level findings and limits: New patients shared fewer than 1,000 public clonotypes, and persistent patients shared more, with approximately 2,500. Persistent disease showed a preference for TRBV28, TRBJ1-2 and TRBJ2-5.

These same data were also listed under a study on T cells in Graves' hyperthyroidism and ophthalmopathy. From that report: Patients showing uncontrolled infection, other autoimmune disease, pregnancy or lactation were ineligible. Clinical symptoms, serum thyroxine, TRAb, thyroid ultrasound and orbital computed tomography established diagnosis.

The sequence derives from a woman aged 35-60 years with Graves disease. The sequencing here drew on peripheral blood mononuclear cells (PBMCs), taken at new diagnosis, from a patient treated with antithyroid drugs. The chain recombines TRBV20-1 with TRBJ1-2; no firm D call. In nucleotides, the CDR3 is TGCAGTGCCCATAGTTACAGCCGTGGCTACACCTTC. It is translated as CSAHSYSRGYTF.